This TCR beta chain was obtained from a study of metastatic and nonmetastatic thyroid tumors. Across the study: Where malignant and benign thyroid patients were concerned, repertoires were compared across blood and tumor or nodule tissue.

Each patient came to thyroid surgery without any prior treatment (of any kind). There are many counts of this clone. Its specificity is unknown. One junction end does not reproduce the germline sequence, and a read error may be involved. Whole-study findings and limits: Compared with benign nodules, malignant thyroid tumors were reported to have significantly higher TCR beta diversity in both blood and tumor.

The CDR3 loop spans 15 amino acids. From germline, CDR1 is LGHNA and CDR2 YSLEER. How the authors handled the data: What underpinned the distant-metastasis classifier for papillary thyroid cancer was the set of CDR3 differences across clinicopathological groups. TCRdb re-called the PCR reads with MiXCR. These V and J calls are TCRdb output, not the study's own analysis. The sample holds about 93,000 clones; 12% are singletons and the top ten take approximately 10%. Sequencing was done on a sample of blood. The chain couples TRBV4-3 to TRBJ2-3; the match to TRBD1 covers 9 bases. This sequence originates from a female donor with papillary thyroid cancer or a benign thyroid nodule (not recorded which). Some clones in this sample may be carry-over from other donors' samples. Here the CDR3 DNA reads TGCGCCGGCAGCCATACAGGGGGCGGAGCAGATACGCAGTATTTT. Protein: CAGSHTGGGADTQYF.